Listed here are 6 T cell receptor beta chains from one sample, sequenced in a study of PD-1 blockade in classical Hodgkin lymphoma. All trial patients relapsed after autologous stem cell transplantation. Measured with immunoSEQ multiplex PCR; TCRdb has only the in-frame clones, and not every one. The sample comprises tens of thousands of clones, more than 80% of which are singletons, and around 7.7% rests with the top ten. This specimen consisted of peripheral blood mononuclear cells (PBMCs), obtained before the second cycle of nivolumab. The receptor set was obtained from a human donor with classical Hodgkin lymphoma.

This clone occurred a few times. This chain uses TRBV5-4 with TRBJ2-1; D perhaps matches TRBD1 (5 bases). Germline V CDR1 and CDR2: SGHNT, YYREEE (reference sequence). Deletions cut 4 bases from V and 0 bases from J, with 8 bases between. The CDR3 is 14 residues long. Written as DNA, the CDR3 is TGTGCCAGCAGCCCAGGGTACTCCTACAATGAGCAGTTCTTC. The encoded protein is CASSPGYSYNEQFF.

This clone was picked up a small number of times. The chain carries TRBV7-3 and TRBJ1-2, with a tentative D call TRBD1 (5 bases). Germline lookup yields CDR1 SGHTA and CDR2 FQGTGA. The CDR3 sequence is 14 residues long. V was pared by 5 bases and J by 1 base, with 11 bases between. This chain's CDR3 is CASSPGTDNYGYTF. The DNA of the CDR3 is TGTGCCAGCAGCCCGGGGACGGATAACTATGGCTACACCTTC.

The V gene is TRBV18, the J gene TRBJ2-7; D perhaps matches TRBD1 (6 bases). CDR1 is KGHSH, CDR2 LQKENI, per germline. Between the trimmed V and J ends, which lost 2 bases and 2 bases, there was a span of 13 bases. The CDR3 contains 15 residues. For the CDR3, the DNA is TGTGCCAGCTCACCAGGGACAAGTGGTACCTACGAGCAGTACTTC. Translating gives CASSPGTSGTYEQYF.

CDR3 sequence reads: CASSQIDRGGTEAFF. CDR3 coding DNA: TGCGCCAGCAGCCAGATTGACAGGGGTGGAACTGAAGCTTTCTTT. The chain is built from TRBV4-3 and TRBJ1-1, with 8 bases that match TRBD1. Germline V gene data show CDR1 as LGHNA and CDR2 as YSLEER. The CDR3 sequence is 15 residues long. The trim removed 3 bases at V and 5 bases at J, leaving 8 bases unmatched.

The rearrangement joins TRBV4-3 to TRBJ2-7; TRBD1 or TRBD2 may be the D gene (7 bases each). Trimming took 5 bases from V and 3 from J, leaving 17 bases between them. This CDR3 comprises 15 residues. Germline assignment: CDR1 LGHNA and CDR2 YSLEER. CDR3: CASSFQGGQNYEQYF. In DNA, the CDR3 is TGCGCCAGCAGCTTTCAGGGGGGGCAAAACTACGAGCAGTACTTC.

The chain has TRBV6-1 and TRBJ1-6; 7 bases map to TRBD1. This CDR3 contains 14 residues. Trimming removed 6 bases from V and 5 bases from J; junction bases left unmatched: 4. Germline assignment: CDR1 MNHNS and CDR2 SASEGT. CDR3 sequence reads: CASSTTGNNSPLHF. The CDR3 DNA is TGTGCCAGCAGCACGACAGGGAATAATTCACCCCTCCACTTT.